A single sample is the source of the 24 T cell receptor beta chains below, sequenced in a study of T-cell reconstitution after alpha-beta-depleted transplantation in children. Unique molecular identifiers were used to barcode this TCRbeta library. TCRdb called the PCR reads again in MiXCR, with one record for every CDR3 protein. The table includes fewer than 450,000 distinct CDR3 sequences, 15% to 20% detected once. The sequencing here drew on PBMCs, mostly from graft donor cells, taken 360 days after TCRalphabeta/CD19-depleted stem cell transplant. The source of these receptors is a male patient aged 2 to 10 who had a stem cell transplant for acute lymphoblastic leukemia, so the T cells may come from the graft donor.

V usage is TRBV28 and J usage is TRBJ2-1; D is perhaps TRBD2 (6 bases). V dropped 4 bases and J dropped 0 bases, with 13 bases sitting between them. Germline values: CDR1 MDHEN, CDR2 SYDVKM. The CDR3 contains 16 residues. In DNA, the CDR3 is TGTGCCAGCAGTTCCCCAATAGCGGTCTCCTACAATGAGCAGTTCTTC. Translation: CASSSPIAVSYNEQFF.

V usage is TRBV7-3 and J usage is TRBJ1-6; D might be TRBD1 (5 bases). Germline CDR1 reads SGHTA; CDR2 reads FQGTGA. The CDR3 runs 15 residues. Trimming left V 0 bases short and J 8 bases short, with 11 bases between. The CDR3 here is CASSLTGVGDSPLHF. DNA of the CDR3: TGTGCCAGCAGCTTAACGGGGGTCGGCGATTCACCCCTCCACTTT.

This clonotype was detected only a few times. This chain connects TRBV20-1 to TRBJ1-1; tentatively, D is TRBD1 (6 bases). Germline V gene data show CDR1 as DFQATT and CDR2 as SNEGSKA (reference sequence). Between the trimmed V and J ends, which lost 6 bases and 5 bases, there was a span of 16 bases. The CDR3 spans 13 residues. CDR3 loop: CSAKTGGRTEAFF. The CDR3 bases are TGCAGTGCGAAGACAGGTGGGAGGACTGAAGCTTTCTTT.

This clonotype has just a few counts. The chain's CDR3 is CASSFRGRETQYF. The CDR3 DNA reads TGTGCCAGCAGTTTTAGGGGGCGGGAGACCCAGTACTTC. The chain links TRBV12-3 or TRBV12-4 to TRBJ2-5; 7 bases are a match to TRBD1. V was pared by 3 bases and J by 5 bases, with 3 bases of the junction left unmatched. The CDR3 sequence is 13 residues long.

This clonotype was picked up many times. This sequence joins TRBV6-2 or TRBV6-3 and TRBJ1-1; D call uncertain. The V gene's germline CDR1 is MNHEY and CDR2 SVGEGT. V lost 4 bases and J 2 bases, leaving 11 bases between the germline ends. The CDR3 has 14 amino acids. The CDR3 coding sequence is TGTGCCAGCAGTTCCCGTGTGTTAAACACTGAAGCTTTCTTT. Its translation is CASSSRVLNTEAFF.

This clonotype was observed at least ten times. This rearrangement joins TRBV29-1 to TRBJ2-3; D perhaps matches TRBD2 (5 bases). Germline loops: CDR1 SQVTM, CDR2 ANQGSEA. This CDR3 comprises 15 residues. V lost 4 bases to trimming and J lost 2 bases, with 16 bases between them. CDR3 sequence: CSVALAWDFTDTQYF. The DNA for the CDR3 is TGCAGCGTTGCGCTAGCATGGGATTTCACAGATACGCAGTATTTT.

This clonotype has ten or more counts. The chain joins TRBV12-3 or TRBV12-4 to TRBJ1-4; possible D gene TRBD1, 5 bases. The V and J ends lost 6 bases and 0 bases respectively, with 5 bases between them. This CDR3 has 13 amino acids. CDR3 sequence: CASRGATNEKLFF. The CDR3 DNA is TGTGCCAGCAGGGGGGCAACTAATGAAAAACTGTTTTTT.

This clonotype turned up a few times. The chain is built from TRBV28 and TRBJ1-5; D is perhaps TRBD1 (6 bases). CDR1 is MDHEN, CDR2 SYDVKM, per germline. The V gene lost 3 bases and the J gene lost 3 bases, with 21 bases spanning the gap. The CDR3 sequence is 18 residues long. The DNA for the CDR3 is TGTGCCAGCAGTTTTAGGGGGACGGGGACAAGTCTCAATCAGCCCCAGCATTTT. Amino acids: CASSFRGTGTSLNQPQHF.

The V call is TRBV5-1, the J call TRBJ2-3; weak D call: TRBD2 (6 bases). The CDR3 runs 14 residues. Germline V lookup: CDR1 SGHRS, CDR2 YFSETQ. The ends were cut back, 2 bases at V and 4 bases at J, with 11 bases in the middle. CDR3 sequence (DNA): TGCGCCAGCAGCTTTTTCGGGAGAGCAGATACGCAGTATTTT. Its protein product is CASSFFGRADTQYF. Supplemented by reference TRBV5-1 and TRBJ2-3, the full variable domain reads KAGVTQTPRYLIKTRGQQVTLSCSPISGHRSVSWYQQTPGQGLQFLFEYFSETQRNKGNFPGRFSGRQFSNSRSEMNVSTLELGDSALYLCASSFFGRADTQYFGPGTRLTVL.

This sequence joins TRBV11-1 and TRBJ2-2; the D gene is possibly TRBD1 (6 bases). The CDR3 runs 13 residues. V was cut by 2 bases and J by 7 bases, with 8 bases left in between. CDR1 and CDR2 (germline): SGHAT, FQDESV (reference sequence). The CDR3 DNA reads as TGTGCCAGCAGCTTACACAGGGACGGGGAGCTGTTTTTT. Translated: CASSLHRDGELFF.

This clonotype was observed a few times. This chain connects TRBV10-3 to TRBJ2-1, with 12 bases that match TRBD2. There are 16 residues in the CDR3. Germline V CDR1 and CDR2: ENHRY, SYGVKD. The ends lost 6 bases at V and 7 bases at J; junction bases unmatched: 10. The CDR3 sequence is CAISAASGRGGNEQFF. In DNA, the CDR3 is TGTGCCATCAGCGCCGCTAGCGGGAGGGGAGGGAATGAGCAGTTCTTC.

In this sample, this clonotype turned up many times. This chain joins TRBV28 and TRBJ2-3; D is possibly TRBD2 (5 bases). Germline CDR1 reads MDHEN; CDR2 reads SYDVKM. Deletions cut 5 bases from V and 2 bases from J, with 8 bases between. The CDR3 covers 13 residues. CDR3 sequence reads: CASSKADTDTQYF. CDR3 bases: TGTGCCAGCAGTAAAGCGGACACAGATACGCAGTATTTT. Supplemented by reference TRBV28 and TRBJ2-3, the full variable domain reads DVKVTQSSRYLVKRTGEKVFLECVQDMDHENMFWYRQDPGLGLRLIYFSYDVKMKEKGDIPEGYSVSREKKERFSLILESASTNQTSMYLCASSKADTDTQYFGPGTRLTVL.

This clonotype has a handful of counts. J is TRBJ2-5 and V is TRBV4-3; a weak D match, TRBD1 (6 bases). Germline V gene data show CDR1 as LGHNA and CDR2 as YSLEER. Trimming left V 4 bases short and J 2 bases short, with 14 bases between. This CDR3 spans 15 amino acids. CDR3 DNA sequence: TGCGCCAGCAGCCGAAGAGCCGGGACACAAGAGACCCAGTACTTC. This gives the protein CASSRRAGTQETQYF.

This chain connects TRBV14 to TRBJ1-2; the match to TRBD1 covers 7 bases. Germline V gene sequence: CDR1 SGHDN, CDR2 FVKESK. J lost 5 bases, V lost 3 bases, and 6 bases had no gene match. This CDR3 has 14 amino acids. Written as DNA, the CDR3 is TGTGCCAGCAGCCACGGGACAGCGTCGTATGGCTACACCTTC. It encodes CASSHGTASYGYTF. The full variable domain, its missing parts supplied by reference TRBV14 and TRBJ1-2, is EAGVTQFPSHSVIEKGQTVTLRCDPISGHDNLYWYRRVMGKEIKFLLHFVKESKQDESGMPNNRFLAERTGGTYSTLKVQPAELEDSGVYFCASSHGTASYGYTFGSGTRLTVV.

In DNA, the CDR3 is TGTGCCACCAGCAGCGACAGCTACAATGAGCAGTTCTTC. It yields the protein CATSSDSYNEQFF. The genes are TRBV15 and TRBJ2-1, with D possibly being TRBD1 (5 bases). CDR3 length: 13 amino acids. The V end was cut by 3 bases, the J end by 3 bases, with 6 bases between. Germline CDR1 LNHNV, CDR2 YYDKDF (reference sequence).

This chain joins TRBV5-1 and TRBJ2-7; D ambiguous. This CDR3 comprises 12 residues. Deletions cut 4 bases from V and 5 bases from J, with 10 bases between. Germline CDR1 and CDR2: SGHRS and YFSETQ. The CDR3 region has the DNA TGCGCCAGCAGCCAGAGCGCCCACGAGCAGTACTTC. It yields the protein CASSQSAHEQYF.

This clonotype was found many times. The rearrangement joins TRBV28 to TRBJ1-2; D might be TRBD1 (5 bases). The CDR3 runs to 17 residues. The V gene lost 11 bases and the J gene lost 1 base, with 26 bases spanning the gap. Germline-derived CDR1 and CDR2 are MDHEN and SYDVKM. CDR3 nucleotides: TGTGCCTCCGAAAAGAGGACAATGAGAATACATAACTATGGCTACACCTTC. Its protein product is CASEKRTMRIHNYGYTF.

This clonotype was detected many times. The chain has TRBV4-1 and TRBJ1-1; 9 nucleotides agree with TRBD1. With V trimmed by 2 bases and J by 0 bases, 4 bases remained unmatched. Germline lookup yields CDR1 MGHRA and CDR2 YSYEKL. The CDR3 runs to 16 residues. In DNA form, the CDR3 reads TGCGCCAGCAGCCAAAGGACAGGGGAACTGAACACTGAAGCTTTCTTT. Protein product: CASSQRTGELNTEAFF.

The chain uses TRBV4-1 and TRBJ1-6; 10 bases map to TRBD1. This CDR3 spans 15 amino acids. Germline trimming cut 1 base from V and 10 bases from J; bases unmatched to any gene: 4. CDR1 is MGHRA, CDR2 YSYEKL, per germline. The CDR3 is CASSQGQGASSPLHF. CDR3 in DNA: TGCGCCAGCAGCCAAGGACAGGGGGCGAGCTCACCCCTCCACTTT.

This clonotype was recorded at least ten times. The chain carries TRBV12-3 or TRBV12-4 and TRBJ2-4; D is unclear. The CDR3 has 14 residues. V was shortened by 2 bases and J by 1 base, with 6 bases between the two germline ends. The CDR3 spells CASSLSGAKNIQYF. In DNA, the CDR3 is TGTGCCAGCAGTTTATCTGGGGCCAAAAACATTCAGTACTTC.

This clonotype appeared many times. J is TRBJ2-7 and V is TRBV4-3; TRBD1 aligns across 12 bases. Trimming cost V 6 bases and J 6 bases; bases outside gene matches: 9. Germline lookup yields CDR1 LGHNA and CDR2 YSLEER. The CDR3 is 15 residues long. In nucleotides, the CDR3 is TGCGCCAGCAGTCAATCCGGGACAGGGGGCATCGAGCAGTACTTC. It yields the protein CASSQSGTGGIEQYF.

A few counts support this clonotype. J is TRBJ2-1 and V is TRBV10-3, with TRBD2 identical over 8 bases. The V and J ends lost 10 bases and 2 bases, in that order; junction bases with no gene match: 4. CDR1 is ENHRY and CDR2 is SYGVKD in the germline V gene. There are 13 residues in the CDR3. CDR3: CATLGLAYNEQFF. CDR3 bases: TGTGCCACCTTGGGACTAGCCTACAATGAGCAGTTCTTC.

The chain's CDR3 is CATSALAGREQFF. DNA of the CDR3: TGTGCCACCAGTGCCCTAGCGGGCCGGGAGCAGTTCTTC. The chain is built from TRBV24-1 and TRBJ2-1; TRBD2 matches 8 bases. With V trimmed by 5 bases and J by 10 bases, 6 bases remained unmatched. This CDR3 comprises 13 residues. The germline V gene has CDR1 KGHDR and CDR2 SFDVKD.

This clonotype was counted between two and nine times. This rearrangement joins TRBV5-6 to TRBJ1-5, with TRBD1 matching 7 bases. With 4 bases clipped from V and 4 bases from J, the junction kept 2 bases outside the gene matches. CDR3 length: 13 amino acids. Germline CDR1 SGHDT, CDR2 YYEEEE. CDR3 amino acids: CASSMTGNQPQHF. The CDR3 nucleotides read TGTGCCAGCAGCATGACAGGGAATCAGCCCCAGCATTTT.